This TCR beta chain derives from a study of T cells in Graves' hyperthyroidism and ophthalmopathy. The CDR3 is 14 residues long. V was trimmed by 6 bases and J by 3 bases, leaving 14 bases between them. Per the germline V gene, CDR1 is KGHDR and CDR2 is SFDVKD. In this sample, this clonotype turned up many times. Its antigen is currently unknown. Study-level results: Most thyroid-expanded clonotypes above 0.001 were also found in blood. Researchers report that a 13 V-J model separated ophthalmopathy from stable hyperthyroidism.

Based on clinical symptoms, serum thyroxine and TRAb, thyroid ultrasound and orbital computed tomography, diagnoses were reached. Using RNA transcripts as the source, TCR beta CDR3 regions were amplified. TCR CDR3 underwent first-round RT-PCR with the HTBI primer set. One entry per CDR3 protein results from TCRdb running MiXCR on the multiplex PCR reads. The table shows around 600,000 distinct CDR3 sequences, with around 15% occurring only once. The rearrangement uses TRBV24-1 and TRBJ2-7; D perhaps matches TRBD1 (5 bases). Source material: blood. The origin of this receptor is a woman aged 50 to 60 with Graves' ophthalmopathy. The CDR3 nucleotides read TGTGCCACCAGTTGGGGCCCACCTTACTACGAGCAGTACTTC. Translated: CATSWGPPYYEQYF.